Reported below is one T cell receptor beta chain. Germline V gene data show CDR1 as LNHDA and CDR2 as SQIVND (reference sequence). V was pared by 5 bases and J by 2 bases, with 12 bases of the junction left unmatched. The CDR3 runs to 17 residues. Clones were read by immunoSEQ multiplex PCR, and TCRdb kept only the in-frame ones, dropping some. The sample lists 50,000 to 70,000 clones, about nine tenths occurring once. This record belongs to a study of technical replicates of blood from a few donors. The sequencing sample was made of PBMCs. The TCR originated in a human donor in good health. Some clones in this sample may be carry-over from other donors' samples. The chain has TRBV19 and TRBJ2-3; 8 bases match TRBD1. CDR3 DNA: TGTGCCAGTAGTTCCGGACAGGGCCTAAGTTACACAGATACGCAGTATTTT. Translating it yields CASSSGQGLSYTDTQYF. Based on the CDR3 plus reference TRBV19 and TRBJ2-3, the full variable domain is DGGITQSPKYLFRKEGQNVTLSCEQNLNHDAMYWYRQDPGQGLRLIYYSQIVNDFQKGDIAEGYSVSREKKESFPLTVTSAQKNPTAFYLCASSSGQGLSYTDTQYFGPGTRLTVL.